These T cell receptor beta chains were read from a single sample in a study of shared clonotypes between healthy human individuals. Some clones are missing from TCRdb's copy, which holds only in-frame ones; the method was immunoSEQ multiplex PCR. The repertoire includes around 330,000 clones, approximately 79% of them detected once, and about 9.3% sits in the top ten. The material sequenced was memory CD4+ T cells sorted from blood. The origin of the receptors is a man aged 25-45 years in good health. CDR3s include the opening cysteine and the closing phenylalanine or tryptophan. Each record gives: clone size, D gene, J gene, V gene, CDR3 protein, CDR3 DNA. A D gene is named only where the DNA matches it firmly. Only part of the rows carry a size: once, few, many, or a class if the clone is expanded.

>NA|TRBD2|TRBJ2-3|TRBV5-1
CASSPSGTSTDTQYF
TGCGCCAGCAGCCCAAGCGGGACGAGCACAGATACGCAGTATTTT
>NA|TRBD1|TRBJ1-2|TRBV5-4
CASSLSTGGSSGYTF
TGTGCCAGCAGCTTGTCGACAGGGGGCTCGAGTGGCTACACCTTC
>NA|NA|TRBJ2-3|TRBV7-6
CASSLGAGISTDTQYF
TGTGCCAGCAGCTTAGGGGCGGGAATAAGCACAGATACGCAGTATTTT
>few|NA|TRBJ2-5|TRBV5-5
CASSDAAGRRETQYF
TGTGCCAGCAGCGACGCCGCGGGGAGGCGGGAGACCCAGTACTTC
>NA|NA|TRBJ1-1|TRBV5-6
CASRHYFMNTEAFF
TGTGCCAGCAGGCACTATTTCATGAACACTGAAGCTTTCTTT
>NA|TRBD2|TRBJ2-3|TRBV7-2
CASSPPGLAGLGTQYF
TGTGCCAGCAGCCCGCCGGGACTAGCGGGATTGGGGACGCAGTATTTT
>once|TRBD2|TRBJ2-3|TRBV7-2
CASSLRTSGRAADTQYF
TGTGCCAGCAGCTTAAGGACTAGCGGGAGGGCAGCCGATACGCAGTATTTT
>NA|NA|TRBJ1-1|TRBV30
CAGARRTEAFF
TGTGCCGGTGCGCGTCGTACTGAAGCTTTCTTT
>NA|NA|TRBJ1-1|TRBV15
CATSRALSGTEAFF
TGTGCCACCAGCAGAGCTCTCTCGGGCACTGAAGCTTTCTTT
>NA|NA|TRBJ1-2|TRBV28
CASETFYGYTF
TGTGCCAGCGAAACGTTCTATGGCTACACCTTC
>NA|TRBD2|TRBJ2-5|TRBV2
CASTLPGTRGQETQYF
TGTGCCAGCACGTTACCCGGGACTAGGGGGCAAGAGACCCAGTACTTC
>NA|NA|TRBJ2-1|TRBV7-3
CASSFDGLGYNEQFF
TGTGCCAGCAGTTTCGATGGACTGGGCTACAATGAGCAGTTCTTC
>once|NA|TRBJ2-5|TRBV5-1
CASSSPREGETQYF
TGCGCCAGCAGCTCCCCCCGCGAGGGCGAGACCCAGTACTTC
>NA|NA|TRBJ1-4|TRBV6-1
CASSEIYEKLFF
TGTGCCAGCAGTGAGATCTATGAAAAACTGTTTTTT
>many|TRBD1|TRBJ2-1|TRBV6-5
CASSLRGLYNEQFF
TGTGCCAGCAGTCTCAGGGGGCTCTACAATGAGCAGTTCTTC
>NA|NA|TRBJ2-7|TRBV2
CASSYTQVTQYF
TGTGCCAGCAGCTATACACAAGTGACACAGTACTTC
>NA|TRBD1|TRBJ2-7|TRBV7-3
CASSLLQAGQGADEQYF
TGTGCCAGCAGCTTACTCCAAGCTGGACAGGGGGCTGACGAGCAGTACTTC
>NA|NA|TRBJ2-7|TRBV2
CASREREFSYEQYF
TGTGCCAGCAGGGAACGGGAGTTCTCCTACGAGCAGTACTTC
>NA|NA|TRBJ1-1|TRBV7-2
CASSLGEATEAFF
TGTGCCAGCAGCTTGGGTGAGGCCACTGAAGCTTTCTTT
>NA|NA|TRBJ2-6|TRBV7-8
CASSYNCPQSRANVLTF
TGTGCCAGCAGCTACAATTGCCCACAAAGTCGGGCCAACGTCCTGACTTTC
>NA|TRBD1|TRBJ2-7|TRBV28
CASSGTGTVYEQYF
TGTGCCAGCTCCGGGACAGGGACTGTCTACGAGCAGTACTTC
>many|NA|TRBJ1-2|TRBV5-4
CASRDGGITYSYGYTF
TGTGCCTCAAGGGACGGGGGGATAACCTATAGCTATGGCTACACCTTC
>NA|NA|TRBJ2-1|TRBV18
CASSQDQSSYNEQFF
TGTGCCAGCTCACAGGACCAGAGCTCCTACAATGAGCAGTTCTTC
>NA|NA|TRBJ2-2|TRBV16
CASSQGDSNTGELFF
TGTGCCAGCAGCCAAGGGGATTCGAACACCGGGGAGCTGTTTTTT
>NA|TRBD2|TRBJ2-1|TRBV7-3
CASSLAGTSGRAYEQFF
TGTGCCAGCAGCTTAGCCGGGACTAGCGGGAGGGCGTATGAGCAGTTCTTC
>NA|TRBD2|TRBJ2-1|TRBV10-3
CAISPSAGTSEDEQFF
TGTGCCATCAGTCCATCAGCAGGGACTAGCGAGGATGAGCAGTTCTTC
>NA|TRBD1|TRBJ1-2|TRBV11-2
CASSLNPGTGDIGYTF
TGTGCCAGCAGCTTAAATCCCGGGACAGGGGATATCGGCTACACCTTC
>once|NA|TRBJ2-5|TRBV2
CASKEETQYF
TGTGCCAGCAAAGAGGAGACCCAGTACTTC
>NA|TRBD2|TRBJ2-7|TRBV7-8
CASNAGGPSYEQYF
TGTGCCAGCAACGCGGGAGGCCCCTCCTACGAGCAGTACTTC
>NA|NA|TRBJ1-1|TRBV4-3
CASSQEGVGDTEAFF
TGCGCCAGCAGCCAAGAAGGTGTAGGGGACACTGAAGCTTTCTTT
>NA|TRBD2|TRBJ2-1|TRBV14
CASSQDLGGGLYNEQFF
TGTGCCAGCAGCCAAGATTTGGGGGGAGGGCTCTACAATGAGCAGTTCTTC
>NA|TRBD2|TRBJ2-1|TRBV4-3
CASSQRQLAASYNEQFF
TGCGCCAGCAGCCAAAGGCAACTAGCGGCCTCCTACAATGAGCAGTTCTTC
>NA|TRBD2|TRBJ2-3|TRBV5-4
CASSLLAGRTDTQYF
TGTGCCAGCAGCTTGCTAGCGGGCCGCACAGATACGCAGTATTTT
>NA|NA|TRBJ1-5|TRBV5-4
CASSLVPASNQPQHF
TGTGCCAGCAGCTTGGTTCCGGCTAGCAATCAGCCCCAGCATTTT
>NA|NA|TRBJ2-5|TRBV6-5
CASSYSWQETQYF
TGTGCCAGCAGTTACTCGTGGCAAGAGACCCAGTACTTC
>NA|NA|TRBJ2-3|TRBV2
CAALALSDTQYF
TGTGCCGCTCTGGCTCTCTCAGATACGCAGTATTTT
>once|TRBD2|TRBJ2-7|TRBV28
CASTSGSVGEQYF
TGTGCCAGTACTAGCGGGAGTGTCGGCGAGCAGTACTTC
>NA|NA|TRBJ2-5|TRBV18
CASSSMAGETQYF
TGTGCCAGCTCATCTATGGCGGGGGAGACCCAGTACTTC
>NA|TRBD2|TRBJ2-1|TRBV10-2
CASSDVTSGNSYNEQFF
TGCGCCAGCAGTGACGTGACTAGCGGGAATTCCTACAATGAGCAGTTCTTC
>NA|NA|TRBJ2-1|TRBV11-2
CASSVRSEQEQFF
TGTGCCAGCAGCGTAAGATCGGAGCAAGAGCAGTTCTTC
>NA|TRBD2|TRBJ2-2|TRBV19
CASSIVAGTRNTGELFF
TGTGCCAGTAGTATAGTGGCCGGGACTAGGAACACCGGGGAGCTGTTTTTT
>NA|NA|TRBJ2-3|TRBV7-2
CASSITDTQYF
TGTGCCAGCAGCATTACAGATACGCAGTATTTT
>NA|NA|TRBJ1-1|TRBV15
CATSRVGRAEGAFF
TGTGCCACCAGCAGAGTGGGTAGGGCCGAAGGAGCTTTCTTT
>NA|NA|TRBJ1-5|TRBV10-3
CAISGGNNQPQHF
TGTGCCATCAGTGGGGGGAACAATCAGCCCCAGCATTTT
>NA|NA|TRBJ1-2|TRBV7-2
CASSLGPSRGYGYTF
TGTGCCAGCAGCTTAGGACCCTCACGGGGCTATGGCTACACCTTC
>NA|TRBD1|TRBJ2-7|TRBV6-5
CASSYVDRGYEQYF
TGTGCCAGCAGTTACGTGGACAGGGGGTACGAGCAGTACTTC
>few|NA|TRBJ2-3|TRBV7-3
CASSLTHIATQYF
TGTGCCAGCAGCTTAACGCATATCGCTACGCAGTATTTT
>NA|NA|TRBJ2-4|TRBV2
CASRKGENIQYF
TGTGCCAGCAGAAAGGGGGAAAACATTCAGTACTTC
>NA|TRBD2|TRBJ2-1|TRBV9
CASSVGASGSSYNEQFF
TGTGCCAGCAGCGTAGGGGCTAGCGGAAGCTCCTACAATGAGCAGTTCTTC
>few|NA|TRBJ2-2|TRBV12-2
CASRSRASGRAGELFF
TGTGCAAGTCGCTCAAGGGCTAGCGGGAGGGCCGGGGAGCTGTTTTTT
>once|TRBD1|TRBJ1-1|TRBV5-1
CASSPGTGSTEAFF
TGCGCCAGCAGCCCCGGGACAGGGAGTACTGAAGCTTTCTTT
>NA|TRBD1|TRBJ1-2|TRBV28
CASSRADRGRTLGYTF
TGTGCCAGCAGTAGAGCGGACAGGGGGCGGACGCTCGGCTACACCTTC
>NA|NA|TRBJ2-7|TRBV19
CASSIAGSGTYEQYF
TGTGCCAGTAGTATAGCGGGGAGCGGCACCTACGAGCAGTACTTC
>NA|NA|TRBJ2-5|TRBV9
CASSVGGSGEAQYF
TGTGCCAGCAGCGTAGGGGGTTCGGGAGAGGCCCAGTACTTC
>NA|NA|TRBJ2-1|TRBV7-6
CASSLDSSYLNEQFF
TGTGCCAGCAGCTTAGACTCCTCTTACCTAAATGAGCAGTTCTTC
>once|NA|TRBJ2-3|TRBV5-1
CASSLLGLALTDTQYF
TGCGCCAGCAGCTTGCTCGGGCTTGCCCTCACAGATACGCAGTATTTT
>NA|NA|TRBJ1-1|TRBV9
CASSVGNLNTEAFF
TGTGCCAGCAGCGTAGGGAACCTGAACACTGAAGCTTTCTTT
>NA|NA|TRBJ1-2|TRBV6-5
CASRTDHNVVGYTF
TGTGCCAGCAGGACCGACCATAACGTGGTTGGCTACACCTTC
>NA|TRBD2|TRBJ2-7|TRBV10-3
CAISESMGASGQFQKQYF
TGTGCCATCAGTGAGTCGATGGGTGCTAGCGGGCAGTTCCAGAAGCAGTACTTC